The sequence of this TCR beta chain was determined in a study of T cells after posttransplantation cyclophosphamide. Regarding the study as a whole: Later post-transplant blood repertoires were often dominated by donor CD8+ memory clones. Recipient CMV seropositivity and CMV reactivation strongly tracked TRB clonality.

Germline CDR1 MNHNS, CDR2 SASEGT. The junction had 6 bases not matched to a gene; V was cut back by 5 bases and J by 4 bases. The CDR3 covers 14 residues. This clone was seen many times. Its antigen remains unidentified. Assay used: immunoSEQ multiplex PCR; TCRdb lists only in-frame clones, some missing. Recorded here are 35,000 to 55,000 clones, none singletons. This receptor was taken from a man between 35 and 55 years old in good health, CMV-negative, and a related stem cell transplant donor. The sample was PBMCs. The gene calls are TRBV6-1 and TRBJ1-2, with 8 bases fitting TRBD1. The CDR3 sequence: CASSSGGWGYGYTF. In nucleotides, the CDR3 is TGTGCCAGCAGTTCAGGGGGCTGGGGCTATGGCTACACCTTC.